These 13 T cell receptor beta chains came from one sample sequenced in a study of Ad26.COV2.S vaccination and SARS-CoV-2 variants. Repertoires were generated with immunoSEQ multiplex PCR, while TCRdb's copy carries only in-frame clones and drops some. There are about 450,000 clones in the sample; approximately 89% occur only once, and approximately 2.5% lies in the top ten. As to treatment: 19 received Ad26.COV2.S at low or high dose, single or two shots; a few received placebo; per-sample allocation not given. Specimen acquisition occurred on day 63 following the initial vaccine or placebo injection. Material: peripheral blood, obtained in a trial of Ad26.COV2.S vaccine versus placebo. Receptor source: a person between 18 and 65 years old who received the Ad26.COV2.S COVID-19 vaccine or a placebo.

The chain recombines TRBV7-9 with TRBJ2-3; no firm D call. This CDR3 is built from 17 residues. V gave up 6 bases and J gave up 1 base, with 20 bases separating them. CDR1 SEHNR and CDR2 FQNEAQ come from the germline V gene (reference sequence). The CDR3 bases are TGTGCCAGCAGGAACGGGTTTTCCTGGAGAGGCACAGATACGCAGTATTTT. Amino acids: CASRNGFSWRGTDTQYF. Looking up the rest from reference TRBV7-9 and TRBJ2-3 gives the full variable domain: DTGVSQNPRHKITKRGQNVTFRCDPISEHNRLYWYRQTLGQGPEFLTYFQNEAQLEKSRLLSDRFSAERPKGSFSTLEIQRTEQGDSAMYLCASRNGFSWRGTDTQYFGPGTRLTVL.

The CDR3 loop is CASSEDHIKNIQYF. CDR3 nucleotides: TGTGCCAGCAGTGAAGACCATATCAAAAACATTCAGTACTTC. This sequence joins TRBV6-1 and TRBJ2-4; D not resolved. Looked up from germline, CDR1 is MNHNS and CDR2 is SASEGT. The CDR3 covers 14 residues. V lost 1 base, J lost 3 bases, and 7 bases lay in between.

V is TRBV3-1 (or the pseudogene TRBV3-2) and J is TRBJ2-1; 9 bases agree with TRBD1. V lost 4 bases to trimming and J lost 7 bases; unmatched junction nucleotides: 5. Germline CDR1 and CDR2: LGHDT and YNNKEL (reference sequence). The CDR3 is 14 amino acids. DNA of the CDR3: TGTGCCAGCAGCCTTAGGGACAGGGTAAATGAGCAGTTCTTC. Residues: CASSLRDRVNEQFF.

This chain links TRBV4-2 with TRBJ2-3; D is ambiguous. V lost 0 bases and J lost 0, with 16 bases in between. This CDR3 comprises 18 residues. Germline V lookup: CDR1 LGHNA, CDR2 YNFKEQ. CDR3 sequence reads: CASSQDRVGRTSTDTQYF. DNA of the CDR3: TGTGCCAGCAGCCAAGATCGGGTTGGCCGAACTAGCACAGATACGCAGTATTTT.

Worth noting for this clone: The sample holds other DNA sequences that translate to the same CDR3. The genes are TRBV7-9 and TRBJ2-7; no firm D call. Germline CDR1 SEHNR, CDR2 FQNEAQ (reference sequence). This CDR3 region has 12 residues. The V end was cut by 1 base, the J end by 2 bases, with 3 bases between. CDR3 sequence (DNA): TGTGCCAGCAGCTTAGGTGCCTACGAGCAGTACTTC. Translated, it gives CASSLGAYEQYF.

The V gene is TRBV2, the J gene TRBJ1-3, with 9 bases matching TRBD1. CDR1 SNHLY and CDR2 FYNNEI come from the germline V gene. This CDR3 region has 13 residues. V lost 7 bases and J lost 8; bases outside the gene matches: 6. CDR3 in amino acids: CASTPGQGDTIYF. As DNA, the CDR3 is TGTGCCAGCACCCCGGGACAGGGAGACACCATATATTTT. Together with reference TRBV2 and TRBJ1-3, the CDR3 gives the full variable domain: EPEVTQTPSHQVTQMGQEVILRCVPISNHLYFYWYRQILGQKVEFLVSFYNNEISEKSEIFDDQFSVERPDGSNFTLKIRSTKLEDSAMYFCASTPGQGDTIYFGEGSWLTVV.

The J gene is TRBJ1-1, the V gene TRBV3-1 (or the pseudogene TRBV3-2); a weak D match, TRBD1 (6 bases). V dropped 3 bases and J dropped 1 base, with 9 bases sitting between them. The germline CDR1 and CDR2 sequences are LGHDT and YNNKEL (reference sequence). The CDR3 extends over 14 amino acids. The CDR3 DNA follows: TGTGCCAGCAGCCACCTGGACAGGAACACTGAAGCTTTCTTT. Its protein is CASSHLDRNTEAFF.

The genes are TRBV28 and TRBJ1-2; 8 bases fit TRBD1. This CDR3 has 14 amino acids. Germline V gene lookup returns CDR1 MDHEN and CDR2 SYDVKM. V shed 3 bases, J shed 4 bases, and the junction held 4 bases outside the gene matches. The DNA for the CDR3 is TGTGCCAGCAGTTTCCAGGGGGCGGTCTATGGCTACACCTTC. It translates to CASSFQGAVYGYTF.

The V call is TRBV11-3, the J call TRBJ1-1; 9 bases agree with TRBD1. CDR3 size: 14 residues. Germline values: CDR1 SGHNT, CDR2 YENEEA. J was trimmed by 7 bases and V by 1 base; bases with no gene match: 4. CDR3 DNA: TGTGCCAGCAGCTTAGCCGGGACAGGGAGTGAAGCTTTCTTT. It encodes CASSLAGTGSEAFF. Complete variable domain (other parts from reference TRBV11-3 and TRBJ1-1): EAGVVQSPRYKIIEKKQPVAFWCNPISGHNTLYWYLQNLGQGPELLIRYENEEAVDDSQLPKDRFSAERLKGVDSTLKIQPAELGDSAVYLCASSLAGTGSEAFFGQGTRLTVV.

V and J are TRBV9 and TRBJ1-6, with D possibly TRBD1 on 6 matching bases. Trimming stripped 3 bases from V and 9 bases from J, with 22 bases between. The germline CDR1 and CDR2 sequences are SGDLS and YYNGEE. There are 17 residues in the CDR3. CDR3 coding DNA: TGTGCCAGCAGCGCCCCCTCACAGGGAGCTGGTGGTTCACCCCTCCACTTT. Protein: CASSAPSQGAGGSPLHF.

The chain has TRBV4-3 and TRBJ2-7, with 11 positions matching TRBD1. Trimming removed 0 bases from V and 5 bases from J; junction bases left unmatched: 6. Germline lookup yields CDR1 LGHNA and CDR2 YSLEER. The CDR3 sequence is 16 residues long. CDR3 in DNA: TGCGCCAGCAGCCAAGACATTTGGACAGGGGGCCACGAGCAGTACTTC. Its protein is CASSQDIWTGGHEQYF.

The CDR3 DNA reads TGCGCCAGCAGCCAAGATCGTAGCTTGGGGGGTGAGCAGTTCTTC. Its protein is CASSQDRSLGGEQFF. The rearrangement links TRBV4-1 to TRBJ2-1; tentative D call: TRBD2 (6 bases). This CDR3 is built from 15 residues. V was shortened by 0 bases and J by 9 bases, with 15 bases between the two germline ends. Per the germline V gene, CDR1 is MGHRA and CDR2 is YSYEKL.

This chain joins TRBV5-1 and TRBJ2-1, with D possibly matching TRBD2 (5 bases). This CDR3 region has 15 residues. The germline V and J ends were trimmed by 4 bases and 6 bases, with 17 bases remaining between them. Germline lookup yields CDR1 SGHRS and CDR2 YFSETQ. The CDR3 loop is CASSPSVTSFNEQFF. CDR3 sequence (DNA): TGCGCCAGCAGCCCCAGCGTCACTAGTTTCAATGAGCAGTTCTTC.